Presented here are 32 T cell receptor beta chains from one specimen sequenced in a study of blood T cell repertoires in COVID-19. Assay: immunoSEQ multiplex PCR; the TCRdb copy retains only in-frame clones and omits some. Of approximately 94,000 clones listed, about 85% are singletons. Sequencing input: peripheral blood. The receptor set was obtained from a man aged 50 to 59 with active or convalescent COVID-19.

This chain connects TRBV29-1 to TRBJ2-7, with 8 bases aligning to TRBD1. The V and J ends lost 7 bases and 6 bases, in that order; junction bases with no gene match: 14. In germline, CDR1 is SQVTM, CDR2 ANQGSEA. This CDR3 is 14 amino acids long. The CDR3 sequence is CSAILSWTGSEQYF. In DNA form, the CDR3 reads TGCAGCGCAATTCTCTCTTGGACAGGGAGCGAGCAGTACTTC.

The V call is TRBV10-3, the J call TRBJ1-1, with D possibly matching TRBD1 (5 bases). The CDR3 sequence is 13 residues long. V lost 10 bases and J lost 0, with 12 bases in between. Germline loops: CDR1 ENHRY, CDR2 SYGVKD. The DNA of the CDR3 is TGTGCCACCCAGACAGACTTGAACACTGAAGCTTTCTTT. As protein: CATQTDLNTEAFF.

The CDR3 region has the DNA TGCGCCAGCAGCCAGGCCGGGACTAGCGGGCGGATCACAGATACGCAGTATTTT. Its translation is CASSQAGTSGRITDTQYF. This chain joins TRBV4-1 and TRBJ2-3; 12 bases fit TRBD2. The CDR3 runs 18 residues. Germline-derived CDR1 and CDR2 are MGHRA and YSYEKL. The V and J ends lost 3 bases and 2 bases, in that order; junction bases with no gene match: 9.

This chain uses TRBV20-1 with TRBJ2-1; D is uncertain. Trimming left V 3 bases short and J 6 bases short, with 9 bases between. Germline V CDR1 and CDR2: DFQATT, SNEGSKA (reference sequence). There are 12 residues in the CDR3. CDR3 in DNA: TGCAGTGCTAGTCGCCAGTCCAATGAGCAGTTCTTC. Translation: CSASRQSNEQFF.

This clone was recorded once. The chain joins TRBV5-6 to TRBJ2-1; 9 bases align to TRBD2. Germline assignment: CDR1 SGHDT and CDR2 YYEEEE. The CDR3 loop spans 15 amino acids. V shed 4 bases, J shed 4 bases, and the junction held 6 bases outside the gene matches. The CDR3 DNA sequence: TGTGCCAGCAGCGCGGGACTAGCAGCGTACAATGAGCAGTTCTTC. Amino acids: CASSAGLAAYNEQFF.

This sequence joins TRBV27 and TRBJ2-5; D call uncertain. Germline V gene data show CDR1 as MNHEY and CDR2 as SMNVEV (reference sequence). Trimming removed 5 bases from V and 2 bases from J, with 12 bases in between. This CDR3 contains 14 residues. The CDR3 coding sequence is TGTGCCAGCAGTCCCAGGAATCGACAAGAGACCCAGTACTTC. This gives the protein CASSPRNRQETQYF.

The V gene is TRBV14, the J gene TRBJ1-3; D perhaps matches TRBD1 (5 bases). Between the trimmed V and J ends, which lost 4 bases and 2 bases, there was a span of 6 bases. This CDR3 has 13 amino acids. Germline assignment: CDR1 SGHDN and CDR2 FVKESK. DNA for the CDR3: TGTGCCAGCAGCCCGACAGCTGGAAACACCATATATTTT. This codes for CASSPTAGNTIYF.

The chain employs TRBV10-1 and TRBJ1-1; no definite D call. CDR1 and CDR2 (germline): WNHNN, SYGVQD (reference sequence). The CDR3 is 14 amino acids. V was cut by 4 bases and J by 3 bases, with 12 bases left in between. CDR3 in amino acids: CASSGQGLDTEAFF. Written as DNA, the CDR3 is TGCGCCAGCAGTGGCCAAGGACTGGACACTGAAGCTTTCTTT.

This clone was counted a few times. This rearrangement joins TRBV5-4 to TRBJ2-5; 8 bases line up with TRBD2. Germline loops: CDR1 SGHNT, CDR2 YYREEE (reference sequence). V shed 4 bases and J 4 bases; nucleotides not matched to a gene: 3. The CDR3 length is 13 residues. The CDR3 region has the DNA TGTGCCAGCAGCCGGGGGGGAGGAGAGACCCAGTACTTC. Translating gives CASSRGGGETQYF.

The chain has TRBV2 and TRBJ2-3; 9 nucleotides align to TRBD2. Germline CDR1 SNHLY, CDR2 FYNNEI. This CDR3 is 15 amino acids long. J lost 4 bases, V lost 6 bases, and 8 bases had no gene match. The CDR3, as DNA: TGTGCCAGCAGGGTTAGCGGGAGTAGGGCAGATACGCAGTATTTT. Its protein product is CASRVSGSRADTQYF.

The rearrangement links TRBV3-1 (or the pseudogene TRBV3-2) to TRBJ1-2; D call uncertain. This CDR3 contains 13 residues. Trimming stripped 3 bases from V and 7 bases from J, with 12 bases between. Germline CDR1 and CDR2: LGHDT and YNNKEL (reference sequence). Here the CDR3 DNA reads TGTGCCAGCAGCCAGAGAGATTATTCTGGCTACACCTTC. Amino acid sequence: CASSQRDYSGYTF.

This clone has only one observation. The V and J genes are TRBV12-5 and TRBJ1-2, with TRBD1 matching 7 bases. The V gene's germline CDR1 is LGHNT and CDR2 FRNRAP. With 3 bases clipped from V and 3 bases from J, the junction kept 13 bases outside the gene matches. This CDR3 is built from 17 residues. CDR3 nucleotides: TGTGCTAGTGGTTTCCACCCCGCGGGACAGTCTCACTATGGCTACACCTTC. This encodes CASGFHPAGQSHYGYTF.

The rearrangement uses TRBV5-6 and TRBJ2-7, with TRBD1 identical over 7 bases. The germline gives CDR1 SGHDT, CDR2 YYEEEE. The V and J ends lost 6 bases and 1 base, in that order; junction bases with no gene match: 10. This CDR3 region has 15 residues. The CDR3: CASKIRQGLSYEQYF. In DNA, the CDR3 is TGTGCCAGCAAAATCCGACAGGGTTTGTCCTACGAGCAGTACTTC. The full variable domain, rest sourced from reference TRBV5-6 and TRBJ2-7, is DAGVTQSPTHLIKTRGQQVTLRCSPKSGHDTVSWYQQALGQGPQFIFQYYEEEERQRGNFPDRFSGHQFPNYSSELNVNALLLGDSALYLCASKIRQGLSYEQYFGPGTRLTVT.

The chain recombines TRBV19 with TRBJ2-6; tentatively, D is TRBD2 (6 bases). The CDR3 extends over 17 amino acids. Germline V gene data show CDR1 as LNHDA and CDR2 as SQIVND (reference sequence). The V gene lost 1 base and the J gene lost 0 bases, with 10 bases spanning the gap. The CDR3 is CASSIVRGGSGANVLTF. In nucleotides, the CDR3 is TGTGCCAGTAGTATAGTTCGGGGAGGCTCTGGGGCCAACGTCCTGACTTTC.

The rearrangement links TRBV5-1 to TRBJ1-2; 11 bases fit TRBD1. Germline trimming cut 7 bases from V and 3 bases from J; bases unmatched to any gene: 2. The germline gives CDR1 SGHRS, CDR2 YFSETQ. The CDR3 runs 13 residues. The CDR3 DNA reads TGCGCCAGCGGACAGGGGGCACACTATGGCTACACCTTC. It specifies CASGQGAHYGYTF.

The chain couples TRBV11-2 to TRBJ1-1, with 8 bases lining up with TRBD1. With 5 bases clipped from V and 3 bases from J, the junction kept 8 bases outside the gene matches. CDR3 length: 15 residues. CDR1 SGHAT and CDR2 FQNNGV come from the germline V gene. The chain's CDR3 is CASSHILDRDTEAFF. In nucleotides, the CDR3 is TGTGCCAGCAGCCACATCTTGGACAGGGACACTGAAGCTTTCTTT.

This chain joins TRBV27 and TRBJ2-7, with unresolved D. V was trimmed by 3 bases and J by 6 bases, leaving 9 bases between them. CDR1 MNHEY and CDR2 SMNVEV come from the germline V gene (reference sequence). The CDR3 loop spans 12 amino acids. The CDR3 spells CASSFSVSEQYF. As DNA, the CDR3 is TGTGCCAGCAGTTTTTCAGTCTCCGAGCAGTACTTC.

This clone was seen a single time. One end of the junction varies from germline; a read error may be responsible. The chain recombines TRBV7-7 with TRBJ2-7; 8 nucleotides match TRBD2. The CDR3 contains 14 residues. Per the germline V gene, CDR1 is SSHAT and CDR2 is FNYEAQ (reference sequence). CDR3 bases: TGTGCTAGCAGCTTAGAGGCGACTAGCGACGAGCAGTACTTC. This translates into CASSLEATSDEQYF.

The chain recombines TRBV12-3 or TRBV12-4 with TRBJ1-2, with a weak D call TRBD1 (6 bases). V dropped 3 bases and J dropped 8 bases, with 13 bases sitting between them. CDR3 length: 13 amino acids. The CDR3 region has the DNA TGTGCCAGCAGTTTTTACAGGGAGCGCGGCTACACCTTC. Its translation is CASSFYRERGYTF.

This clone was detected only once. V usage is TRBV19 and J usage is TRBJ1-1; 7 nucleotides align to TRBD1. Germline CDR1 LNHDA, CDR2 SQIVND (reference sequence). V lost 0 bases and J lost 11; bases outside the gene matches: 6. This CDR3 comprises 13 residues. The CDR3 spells CASSIDWTGWAFF. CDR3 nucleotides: TGTGCCAGTAGTATAGACTGGACAGGATGGGCTTTCTTT.

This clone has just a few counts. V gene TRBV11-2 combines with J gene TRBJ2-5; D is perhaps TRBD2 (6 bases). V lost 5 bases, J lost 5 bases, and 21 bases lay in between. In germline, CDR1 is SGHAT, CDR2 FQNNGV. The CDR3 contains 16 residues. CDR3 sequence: CASSPMGLARRETQYF. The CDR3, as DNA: TGTGCCAGCAGCCCGATGGGGCTAGCGAGAAGGGAGACCCAGTACTTC. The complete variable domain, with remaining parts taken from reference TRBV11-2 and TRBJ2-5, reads EAGVAQSPRYKIIEKRQSVAFWCNPISGHATLYWYQQILGQGPKLLIQFQNNGVVDDSQLPKDRFSAERLKGVDSTLKIQPAKLEDSAVYLCASSPMGLARRETQYFGPGTRLLVL.

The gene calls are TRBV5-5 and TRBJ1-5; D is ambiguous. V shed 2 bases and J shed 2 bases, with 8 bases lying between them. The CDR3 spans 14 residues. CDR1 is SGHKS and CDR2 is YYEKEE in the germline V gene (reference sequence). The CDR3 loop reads CASSLLDGNQPQHF. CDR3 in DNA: TGTGCCAGCAGCTTACTAGACGGCAATCAGCCCCAGCATTTT.

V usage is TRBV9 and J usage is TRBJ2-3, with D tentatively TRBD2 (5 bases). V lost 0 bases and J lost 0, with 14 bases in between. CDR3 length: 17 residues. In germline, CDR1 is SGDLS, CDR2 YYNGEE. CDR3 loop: CASSVAVGDGSTDTQYF. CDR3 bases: TGTGCCAGCAGCGTAGCAGTGGGAGACGGAAGCACAGATACGCAGTATTTT.

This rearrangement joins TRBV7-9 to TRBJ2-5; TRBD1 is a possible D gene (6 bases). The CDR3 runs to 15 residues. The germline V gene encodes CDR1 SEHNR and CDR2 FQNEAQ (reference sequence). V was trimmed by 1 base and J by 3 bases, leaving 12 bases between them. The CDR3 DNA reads TGTGCCAGCAGCTTAGTGAGGGACACGAAAGAGACCCAGTACTTC. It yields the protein CASSLVRDTKETQYF.

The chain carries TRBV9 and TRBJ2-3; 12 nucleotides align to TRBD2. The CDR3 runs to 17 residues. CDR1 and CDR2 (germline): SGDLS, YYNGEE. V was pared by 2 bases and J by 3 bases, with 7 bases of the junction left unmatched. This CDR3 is CASSVRASGRGTDTQYF. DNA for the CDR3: TGTGCCAGCAGCGTTAGAGCTAGCGGGAGGGGGACAGATACGCAGTATTTT.

Written as DNA, the CDR3 is TGTGCCAGCAGCTTACAGGGGGCGAACTATGGCTACACCTTC. Its translation is CASSLQGANYGYTF. V gene TRBV11-1 combines with J gene TRBJ1-2; 8 nucleotides agree with TRBD1. The V segment lost 2 bases and the J segment 2 bases; nucleotides outside the gene matches: 1. The germline V gene has CDR1 SGHAT and CDR2 FQDESV (reference sequence). The CDR3 runs to 14 residues.

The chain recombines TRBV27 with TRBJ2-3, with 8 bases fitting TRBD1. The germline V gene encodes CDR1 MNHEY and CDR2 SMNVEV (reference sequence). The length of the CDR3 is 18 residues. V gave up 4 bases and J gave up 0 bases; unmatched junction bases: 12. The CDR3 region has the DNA TGTGCCAGCAGTTCCCCGGGACAGGTTACAACTAGCACAGATACGCAGTATTTT. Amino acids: CASSSPGQVTTSTDTQYF.

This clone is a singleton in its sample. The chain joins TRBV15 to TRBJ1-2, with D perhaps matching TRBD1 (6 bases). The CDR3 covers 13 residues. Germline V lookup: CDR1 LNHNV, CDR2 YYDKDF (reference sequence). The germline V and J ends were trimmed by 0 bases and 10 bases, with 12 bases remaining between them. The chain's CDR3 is CATSRDLQGPYTF. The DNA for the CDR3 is TGTGCCACCAGCAGAGATCTACAGGGCCCCTACACCTTC.

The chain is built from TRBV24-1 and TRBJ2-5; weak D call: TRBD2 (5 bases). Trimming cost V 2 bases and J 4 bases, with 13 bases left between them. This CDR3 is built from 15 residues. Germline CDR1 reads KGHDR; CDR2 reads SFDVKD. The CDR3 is CATSDSRQLGETQYF. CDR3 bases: TGTGCCACCAGTGATTCACGCCAACTAGGAGAGACCCAGTACTTC.

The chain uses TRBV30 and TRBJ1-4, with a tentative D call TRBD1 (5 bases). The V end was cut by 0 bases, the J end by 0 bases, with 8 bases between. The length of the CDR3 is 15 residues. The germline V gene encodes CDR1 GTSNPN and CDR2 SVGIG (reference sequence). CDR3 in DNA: TGTGCCTGGAGTGTACCCAGGGCAACTAATGAAAAACTGTTTTTT. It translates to CAWSVPRATNEKLFF. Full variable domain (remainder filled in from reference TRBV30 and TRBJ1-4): SQTIHQWPATLVQPVGSPLSLECTVEGTSNPNLYWYRQAAGRGLQLLFYSVGIGQISSEVPQNLSASRPQDRQFILSSKKLLLSDSGFYLCAWSVPRATNEKLFFGSGTQLSVL.

CDR3 amino acids: CASSGTGPGETQYF. CDR3 DNA sequence: TGTGCCAGCAGCGGGACAGGGCCGGGGGAGACCCAGTACTTC. The chain has TRBV9 and TRBJ2-5; 8 bases agree with TRBD1. CDR1 and CDR2 from the germline V gene are SGDLS and YYNGEE. The length of the CDR3 is 14 residues. Germline trimming cut 3 bases from V and 5 bases from J; bases unmatched to any gene: 6.

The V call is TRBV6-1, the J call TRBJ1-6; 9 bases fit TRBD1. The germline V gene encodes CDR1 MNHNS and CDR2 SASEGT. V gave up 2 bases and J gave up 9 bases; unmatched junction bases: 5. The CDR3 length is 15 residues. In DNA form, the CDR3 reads TGTGCCAGCAGTGAACAATGGGACAGGGTTTCACCCCTCCACTTT. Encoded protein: CASSEQWDRVSPLHF.